These T cell receptor beta chains were read from a single sample in a study of CD8+ T cells in alopecia areata. Sequenced by immunoSEQ multiplex PCR; TCRdb stores in-frame clones only, minus some. The data hold 150,000 to 200,000 clones, with around 60% observed a single time. Specimen: CD8+ T cells sorted from blood, collected at week 24, from a patient treated with tofacitinib. These receptors came from a human donor with alopecia areata. CDR3s include the opening cysteine and the closing phenylalanine or tryptophan. A D gene is named only where the DNA matches it firmly. Clone size, where shown, is once, few, many, or a class for clones that have expanded.

>TRBV15|TRBJ2-1|few|TRBD1
TGTGCCACCAGCGTCGCACGGGACAGGGGGTTTGATGAGCAGTTCTTC
CATSVARDRGFDEQFF
>TRBV5-1|TRBJ2-3|NA|NA
TGCGCCAGCAACCAACCGAGCGGGGATACGCAGTATTTT
CASNQPSGDTQYF
>TRBV9|TRBJ1-5|NA|NA
TGTGCCAGCAGCGAACCGGGAATCAATCAGCCCCAGCATTTT
CASSEPGINQPQHF
>TRBV4-2|TRBJ1-4|NA|NA
TGTGCCAGCAGCGGGGTGGGTGAAAAACTGTTTTTT
CASSGVGEKLFF
>TRBV21-1|TRBJ2-5|NA|NA
TGTGCCAGCAGCAGGCTGCCCCAGGAGACCCAGTACTTC
CASSRLPQETQYF
>TRBV4-1|TRBJ2-5|NA|NA
TGCGCCAGCAGCCTCAATGTCCCAGGACAGAAGGGAGAGACCCAGTACTTC
CASSLNVPGQKGETQYF
>TRBV30|TRBJ2-7|NA|NA
TGTGCCTGGAGTGAGGGTACCTACGAGCAGTACTTC
CAWSEGTYEQYF
>TRBV7-2|TRBJ2-6|few|NA
TGTGCCAGCAGCTTAGCGCGGACTGCCTCTGCGGCCAACGTCCTGACTTTC
CASSLARTASAANVLTF
>TRBV6-1|TRBJ1-5|NA|NA
TGTGCCAGCAGTGGAGGGGCGACAGTCAATAGCAATCAGCCCCAGCATTTT
CASSGGATVNSNQPQHF
>TRBV29-1|TRBJ2-1|NA|NA
TGCAGCGTTGTAGGGAAGTGGAGTGAGCAGTTCTTC
CSVVGKWSEQFF
>TRBV30|TRBJ1-3|NA|TRBD1
TGTGCCTGGAGTGGACAGGGGATGCTCTTTGACACCATATATTTT
CAWSGQGMLFDTIYF
>TRBV2|TRBJ2-7|NA|NA
TGTGCCAGCCAGGGGAGGGAGCAGTACTTC
CASQGREQYF
>TRBV29-1|TRBJ1-2|NA|TRBD1
TGCAGCGTCCTTGACAGGGTTAGCTATGGCTACACCTTC
CSVLDRVSYGYTF
>TRBV11-2|TRBJ1-2|NA|NA
TGTGCCAGCAGCCCAACGTCCGCAGCTTATGGCTACACCTTC
CASSPTSAAYGYTF
>TRBV9|TRBJ2-3|few|NA
TGTGCCAGCAAGGGGGGCGAGGATACGCAGTATTTT
CASKGGEDTQYF
>TRBV5-1|TRBJ2-3|NA|NA
TGCGCCAGCAGCTTGGTCGATACGCAGTATTTT
CASSLVDTQYF
>TRBV30|TRBJ2-1|few|NA
TGTGCCTGGAGAGGGACTCCCGGTGAGCAGTTCTTC
CAWRGTPGEQFF
>TRBV5-1|TRBJ2-2|NA|NA
TGCGCCAGCAGCCTCCCCCGCACCGGGGAGCTGTTTTTT
CASSLPRTGELFF
>TRBV5-6|TRBJ2-1|once|TRBD2
TGTGCCAGCAGCTCAACTAGCGGGGGGGCCTATGAGCAGTTCTTC
CASSSTSGGAYEQFF
>TRBV5-1|TRBJ2-3|NA|NA
TGCGCCAGCAGCTTGGGTGGGTCCAGCACAGATACGCAGTATTTT
CASSLGGSSTDTQYF
>TRBV5-1|TRBJ2-1|NA|NA
TGCGCCAGCAGACCCTGGGACGGGAAGGCTATCCACAATGAGCAGTTCTTC
CASRPWDGKAIHNEQFF
>TRBV4-1|TRBJ1-1|NA|TRBD1
TGCGCCAGCACAGGGGGGGAGGAGAACACTGAAGCTTTCTTT
CASTGGEENTEAFF
>TRBV29-1|TRBJ2-2|few|NA
TGCAGCGTTGGCCTGCCCACCGGGGAGCTGTTTTTT
CSVGLPTGELFF
>TRBV5-4|TRBJ2-1|NA|NA
TGTGCCGGATCACAACGGGCCCACAATGAGCAGTTCTTC
CAGSQRAHNEQFF
>TRBV29-1|TRBJ2-2|NA|NA
TGCAGCGTTCTGGCAGGTCCTACCGGGGAGCTGTTTTTT
CSVLAGPTGELFF
>TRBV2|TRBJ2-7|NA|NA
TGTGCCAGCAGTGACGGCTACGAGCAGTACTTC
CASSDGYEQYF
>TRBV19|TRBJ2-3|few|TRBD2
TGTGCGAGTAGTGTCCGCCTAGCGGGGGTTAGAGATACGCAGTATTTT
CASSVRLAGVRDTQYF
>TRBV6-5|TRBJ2-7|NA|NA
TGTGCCAGCAGCCCCGCCGGGACCGGGGACTACGAGCAGTACTTC
CASSPAGTGDYEQYF
>TRBV9|TRBJ2-1|NA|TRBD1
TGTGCCAGCAGAGGACAGGGGGCAATTGAGCAGTTCTTC
CASRGQGAIEQFF